This TCR beta chain comes out of a study of post-analysis software for immune sequencing data (dated by TCRdb to the mid-2010s). Regarding the study in general: The recorded disease courses included relapsing-remitting, secondary progressive and progressive-relapsing multiple sclerosis, and some patients had no subtype annotation. The multiple sclerosis patient repertoires were compared with 10 to 12 previously published healthy control repertoires from donors aged roughly 6 to 25 years. A subset of samples was prepared in parallel using single-end sample barcoding, then pooled and co-amplified after Illumina adapter ligation. The research as a whole found: The control group was slightly older than the multiple sclerosis patient group. Normalized Chao1 diversity was significantly lower in multiple sclerosis patients than controls, suggesting substantial peripheral T-cell clonal expansion. When samples were clustered directly using the F measure, samples prepared in the same batch co-clustered strongly, which prompted a batch-effect correction. Significantly higher frequencies in patients than in controls were found for about five TRBV segments, including TRBV5-6, TRBV5-1 and TRBV20-1.

To demonstrate the VDJtools post-analysis software, the study profiled TCR beta repertoires from the peripheral blood of about a dozen young patients with multiple sclerosis. The multiple sclerosis patients were children and adolescents ranging in age from about 6 to 17 years. Comments on this clonotype: Its specific antigen is unknown. No base quality information exists; no much larger clone differs at one position.

CDR1 and CDR2 were assigned from the germline V gene (reference sequence) as LGHDT and YNNKEL. The CDR3 measures 15 amino acids from cysteine to phenylalanine. Just the 45-base CDR3 DNA is kept, in frame starting at base 1. Compared with germline, V lacks 1 base and J lacks 2 bases; bases without a gene match: 1. Libraries were built with PCR. Reads for this sample came from an Illumina HiSeq 2500. Unique molecular identifiers were incorporated into TCR beta cDNA libraries to reduce PCR and sequencing biases. Every 1 to 10 million input T cells yielded roughly 500,000 cDNA molecules, meaning each molecule approximated one T cell. The same protocol used for the earlier healthy control dataset was applied to prepare and sequence the patient libraries. Samples belonging to the same batch were prepared together, multiplexed and sequenced on a shared HiSeq lane. The paper's data handling went like this. MIGEC handled the raw barcoded reads, throwing out single-read molecular identifier groups before consensus assembly and CDR3 extraction. VDJtools was used for post-analysis of the clonotype tables, and diversity was normalized by down-sampling every dataset to the size of the smallest sample. Repertoire overlap clustering matched CDR3 amino acid but not nucleotide sequences to correct batch-related cross-sample contamination. TCRdb's own reprocessing of the public reads used fastp at Q25 and MiXCR and kept productive beta chains. All rows with the same CDR3 protein become a single entry with the most common DNA and genes. The V and J calls were not made by the authors but by TCRdb's processing. The sample table records 450,000 to 700,000 distinct CDR3 sequences; 40% to 50% of these occur just once. The ten largest make up 1.5% to 2% of the sample.

The sample was blood. The TCR comes from a girl aged 10 to 17 with multiple sclerosis. The sequence links TRBV3-1 to TRBJ2-1, with 8 central nucleotides matching TRBD2. The base sequence is TGTGCCAGCAGCCAAGCGGGAGGGGCCTACAATGAGCAGTTCTTC. It translates as CASSQAGGAYNEQFF.